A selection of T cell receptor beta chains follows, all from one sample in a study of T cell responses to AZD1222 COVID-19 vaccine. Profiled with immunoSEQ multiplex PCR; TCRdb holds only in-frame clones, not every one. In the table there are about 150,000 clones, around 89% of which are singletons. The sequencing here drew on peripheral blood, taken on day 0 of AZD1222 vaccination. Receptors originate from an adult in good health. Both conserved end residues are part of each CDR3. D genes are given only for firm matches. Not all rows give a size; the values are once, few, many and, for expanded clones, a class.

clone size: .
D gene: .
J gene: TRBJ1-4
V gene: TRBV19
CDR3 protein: CASSIQINEKLFF
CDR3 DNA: TGTGCCAGTAGTATACAGATAAATGAAAAACTGTTTTTT

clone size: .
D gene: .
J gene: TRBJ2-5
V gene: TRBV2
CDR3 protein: CASKSAETKETQYF
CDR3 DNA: TGTGCCAGCAAGAGTGCAGAAACTAAAGAGACCCAGTACTTC

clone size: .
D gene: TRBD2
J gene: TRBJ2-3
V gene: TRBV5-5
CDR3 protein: CASSLSGLAGGHFPDTQYF
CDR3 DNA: TGTGCCAGCAGCTTGTCTGGACTAGCGGGGGGGCATTTTCCAGATACGCAGTATTTT

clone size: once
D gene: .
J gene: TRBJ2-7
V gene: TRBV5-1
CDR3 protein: CASSRDGQGRFEQYF
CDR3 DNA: TGCGCCAGCAGCCGGGACGGGCAGGGAAGGTTCGAGCAGTACTTC

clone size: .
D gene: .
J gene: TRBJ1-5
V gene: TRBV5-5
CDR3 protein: CASSLEGGGNQPQHF
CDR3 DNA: TGTGCCAGCAGCTTGGAGGGAGGGGGCAATCAGCCCCAGCATTTT

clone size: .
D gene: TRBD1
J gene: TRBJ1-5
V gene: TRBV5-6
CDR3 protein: CASSLGGQGDQPQHF
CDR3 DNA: TGTGCCAGCAGCTTGGGTGGACAGGGTGATCAGCCCCAGCATTTT

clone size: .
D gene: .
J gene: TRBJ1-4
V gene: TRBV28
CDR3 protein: CASSLPAGAEKLFF
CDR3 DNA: TGTGCCAGCAGTTTACCGGCAGGGGCTGAAAAACTGTTTTTT

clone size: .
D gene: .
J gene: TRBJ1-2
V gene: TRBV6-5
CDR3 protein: CASRALGLLYYGYTF
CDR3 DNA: TGTGCCAGCAGGGCCTTGGGGCTACTATACTATGGCTACACCTTC

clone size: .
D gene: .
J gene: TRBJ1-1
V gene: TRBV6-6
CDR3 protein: CASSWDQGLSTEAFF
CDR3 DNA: TGTGCCAGCAGTTGGGATCAGGGTCTGAGCACTGAAGCTTTCTTT

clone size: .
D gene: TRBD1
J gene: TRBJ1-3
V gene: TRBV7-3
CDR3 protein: CASSLSGGSGNTIYF
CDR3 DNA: TGTGCCAGCAGCTTATCAGGGGGCTCTGGAAACACCATATATTTT